Below, one T cell receptor (beta chain) is given with its context. Trimming took 2 bases from V and 3 from J, leaving 13 bases between them. Germline V CDR1 and CDR2: MNHEY, SMNVEV (reference sequence). The CDR3 is made up of 15 amino acids. The sample is drawn from a study of cytomegalovirus exposure and HLA in healthy donors. The study ran its PCR with 60 Vbeta and 13 Jbeta primers. Profiling relied on immunoSEQ multiplex PCR, and the TCRdb table lists in-frame clones only, not all of them. The table lists about 190,000 clones, roughly 81% of them singletons. The origin of this receptor is a woman aged 25 to 39 in good health and CMV-seropositive. The sequenced material came from PBMCs. The rearrangement joins TRBV27 to TRBJ1-2; D is possibly TRBD1 (5 bases). CDR3: CASSLRQSHYYGYTF. The DNA for the CDR3 is TGTGCCAGCAGTTTAAGACAGAGCCACTACTATGGCTACACCTTC.